The 26 T cell receptor beta chains below come from one sample, sequenced in a study of response to subunit inactivated influenza vaccine. TCRdb called the RT-PCR reads again in MiXCR, with one record for every CDR3 protein. The data hold about 520,000 distinct CDR3 sequences, with approximately 7.7% observed a single time. The material sequenced was PBMCs from blood, taken about 24 months after vaccination. The receptors derive from a man between 45 and 75 years old who received an inactivated influenza vaccine.

V is TRBV15 and J is TRBJ2-5; no firm D call. Germline CDR1 is LNHNV and CDR2 is YYDKDF (reference sequence). This CDR3 is built from 13 residues. V lost 0 bases to trimming and J lost 7 bases, with 9 bases between them. In DNA, the CDR3 is TGTGCCACCAGCAGAGACCTCCTGGGGACCCAGTACTTC. It is translated as CATSRDLLGTQYF.

This clonotype came up many times. The chain joins TRBV5-1 to TRBJ1-6; D is unresolved. Germline CDR1 and CDR2: SGHRS and YFSETQ. This CDR3 region has 14 residues. The V and J ends lost 1 base and 7 bases respectively, with 9 bases between them. CDR3 nucleotide sequence: TGCGCCAGCAGCTTGCGAGACGGCAATTCACCCCTCCACTTT. Its protein product is CASSLRDGNSPLHF. The whole variable domain, filled in from reference TRBV5-1 and TRBJ1-6, reads KAGVTQTPRYLIKTRGQQVTLSCSPISGHRSVSWYQQTPGQGLQFLFEYFSETQRNKGNFPGRFSGRQFSNSRSEMNVSTLELGDSALYLCASSLRDGNSPLHFGNGTRLTVT.

V and J are TRBV4-3 and TRBJ1-1; D gene unclear. CDR3 length equals 13 residues. V was pared by 0 bases and J by 7 bases, with 9 bases between. Germline CDR1 reads LGHNA; CDR2 reads YSLEER. This CDR3 is CASSQELRNEAFF. Here the CDR3 DNA reads TGCGCCAGCAGCCAAGAATTGAGAAATGAAGCTTTCTTT.

There are many counts of this clonotype. This chain connects TRBV19 to TRBJ1-5; weak D call: TRBD1 (6 bases). This CDR3 spans 17 amino acids. Trimming cost V 6 bases and J 1 base, with 19 bases left between them. Germline CDR1 LNHDA, CDR2 SQIVND (reference sequence). CDR3 region: CASRGGGTRSSNQPQHF. The DNA for the CDR3 is TGTGCCAGTAGAGGAGGGGGGACCCGGTCGAGCAATCAGCCCCAGCATTTT.

The rearrangement links TRBV5-1 to TRBJ2-1; D gene unclear. Per germline, CDR1 SGHRS and CDR2 YFSETQ. The CDR3 extends over 14 amino acids. Trimming cost V 1 base and J 0 bases, with 5 bases left between them. As DNA, the CDR3 is TGCGCCAGCAGCTTGCGGGCCTCCTACAATGAGCAGTTCTTC. As protein: CASSLRASYNEQFF.

The chain carries TRBV12-3 or TRBV12-4 and TRBJ1-6; no clear D. The CDR3 extends over 13 amino acids. V lost 6 bases to trimming and J lost 9 bases, with 12 bases between them. The CDR3, as DNA: TGTGCCAGCAGGCCCCCGTCTGGTTCACCCCTCCACTTT. This gives the protein CASRPPSGSPLHF.

V usage is TRBV3-1 and J usage is TRBJ1-1; the match to TRBD1 covers 8 bases. Germline V gene sequence: CDR1 LGHDT, CDR2 YNNKEL (reference sequence). This CDR3 has 13 amino acids. J gave up 8 bases and V 5 bases, and 7 bases lay outside the gene matches. The CDR3, as DNA: TGTGCCAGCAGCGCGGCAGGGGGCCGGGAAGCTTTCTTT. This codes for CASSAAGGREAFF.

This clonotype has at least ten counts. CDR3 sequence reads: CASKRTALGNTGELFF. The CDR3, as DNA: TGTGCCAGCAAGAGGACAGCCTTAGGGAACACCGGGGAGCTGTTTTTT. The chain couples TRBV2 to TRBJ2-2, with a tentative D call TRBD1 (6 bases). V was cut by 7 bases and J by 1 base, with 16 bases left in between. Germline V gives CDR1 SNHLY, CDR2 FYNNEI. CDR3 length equals 16 residues. The variable domain in full, completed from reference TRBV2 and TRBJ2-2, reads EPEVTQTPSHQVTQMGQEVILRCVPISNHLYFYWYRQILGQKVEFLVSFYNNEISEKSEIFDDQFSVERPDGSNFTLKIRSTKLEDSAMYFCASKRTALGNTGELFFGEGSRLTVL.

This clonotype has only a few counts. The rearrangement links TRBV3-1 to TRBJ2-1, with D maybe TRBD2 (7 bases). The CDR3 extends over 15 amino acids. Trimming took off 3 bases at V and 9 bases at J, with 18 bases between the two ends. Germline values: CDR1 LGHDT, CDR2 YNNKEL (reference sequence). Here the CDR3 reads CASSHWDRGATEQFF. The CDR3 nucleotides are TGTGCCAGCAGCCATTGGGACCGGGGGGCCACTGAGCAGTTCTTC.

This clonotype was counted only a few times. The DNA for the CDR3 is TGCAGTGCTAGAAACCCCGGTCAAGAGACCCAGTACTTC. This encodes CSARNPGQETQYF. The chain has TRBV20-1 and TRBJ2-5; D not resolved. This CDR3 has 13 amino acids. Trimming stripped 2 bases from V and 2 bases from J, with 9 bases between. CDR1 and CDR2 from the germline V gene are DFQATT and SNEGSKA (reference sequence).

CDR3 in amino acids: CASSQEEGPRYGYTF. In DNA form, the CDR3 reads TGCGCCAGCAGCCAAGAGGAAGGGCCTCGTTATGGCTACACCTTC. The chain couples TRBV4-1 to TRBJ1-2; D gene uncertain. V was clipped by 0 bases and J by 5 bases, with 13 bases between them. The germline V gene has CDR1 MGHRA and CDR2 YSYEKL. The CDR3 has 15 amino acids.

This clonotype showed up just a few times. The chain has TRBV7-2 and TRBJ2-7; D possibly corresponds to TRBD1 (5 bases). Germline V CDR1 and CDR2: SGHTA, FQGNSA. This CDR3 comprises 17 residues. The V gene lost 6 bases and the J gene lost 4 bases, with 25 bases spanning the gap. In nucleotides, the CDR3 is TGTGCCAGCAGTTTTAAGGGTGGGGCCGTACTGGGTTACGAGCAGTACTTC. Translation: CASSFKGGAVLGYEQYF.

This clonotype was seen more than once but under ten times. V gene TRBV18 combines with J gene TRBJ1-5; no reliable D call. Trimming removed 2 bases at V and 5 bases at J, with 7 bases between. The CDR3 runs 13 residues. Germline V gene lookup returns CDR1 KGHSH and CDR2 LQKENI. For the CDR3, the DNA is TGTGCCAGCTCACCAAACAAACATCAGCCCCAGCATTTT. Protein product: CASSPNKHQPQHF.

This clonotype has only a few counts. The V call is TRBV7-2, the J call TRBJ2-2; weak D call: TRBD1 (6 bases). Trimming left V 5 bases short and J 5 bases short, with 12 bases between. The germline V gene has CDR1 SGHTA and CDR2 FQGNSA. The CDR3 totals 14 residues. CDR3 loop: CASSQSQGTGELFF. In DNA form, the CDR3 reads TGTGCCAGCAGCCAAAGCCAGGGGACCGGGGAGCTGTTTTTT.

This clonotype was seen many times. This sequence joins TRBV11-2 and TRBJ2-3; no definite D call. Trimming took 2 bases from V and 3 from J, leaving 3 bases between them. Per germline, CDR1 SGHAT and CDR2 FQNNGV. The CDR3 spans 12 residues. CDR3 nucleotides: TGTGCCAGCAGCTTACAGACAGATACGCAGTATTTT. Protein sequence: CASSLQTDTQYF. Based on the CDR3 plus reference TRBV11-2 and TRBJ2-3, the full variable domain is EAGVAQSPRYKIIEKRQSVAFWCNPISGHATLYWYQQILGQGPKLLIQFQNNGVVDDSQLPKDRFSAERLKGVDSTLKIQPAKLEDSAVYLCASSLQTDTQYFGPGTRLTVL.

In its sample, this clonotype was seen a few times. This chain connects TRBV12-3 or TRBV12-4 to TRBJ1-4; unclear D gene. This CDR3 has 14 residues. V lost 3 bases and J 4 bases, leaving 9 bases between the germline ends. Here the CDR3 DNA reads TGTGCCAGCAGTTTTGCCCTCTATAATGAAAAACTGTTTTTT. Protein product: CASSFALYNEKLFF.

The chain has TRBV28 and TRBJ1-5, with D tentatively TRBD1 (5 bases). Per germline, CDR1 MDHEN and CDR2 SYDVKM. The CDR3 has 17 residues. Trimming removed 8 bases at V and 3 bases at J, with 23 bases between. The CDR3 loop reads CASRTRRRMGDNQPQHF. CDR3 sequence (DNA): TGTGCCAGCCGTACCCGGAGAAGAATGGGGGACAATCAGCCCCAGCATTTT. Looking up the rest from reference TRBV28 and TRBJ1-5 gives the full variable domain: DVKVTQSSRYLVKRTGEKVFLECVQDMDHENMFWYRQDPGLGLRLIYFSYDVKMKEKGDIPEGYSVSREKKERFSLILESASTNQTSMYLCASRTRRRMGDNQPQHFGDGTRLSIL.

This clonotype has only a few counts. The chain employs TRBV10-2 and TRBJ1-6; D possibly corresponds to TRBD1 (6 bases). Germline V gives CDR1 WSHSY, CDR2 SAAADI. This CDR3 has 16 residues. Deletions cut 2 bases from V and 6 bases from J, with 14 bases between. CDR3 in amino acids: CASSERRQDLNSPLHF. In DNA, the CDR3 is TGCGCCAGCAGTGAGCGAAGACAGGACCTTAATTCACCCCTCCACTTT.

This clonotype turned up a few times. The genes are TRBV5-5 and TRBJ2-7; TRBD2 aligns across 8 bases. The CDR3 spans 14 residues. The V gene's germline CDR1 is SGHKS and CDR2 YYEKEE (reference sequence). The V segment lost 4 bases and the J segment 5 bases; nucleotides outside the gene matches: 8. This CDR3 reads CASSRGTSRDEQYF. CDR3 DNA sequence: TGTGCCAGCAGCCGAGGGACTAGTCGGGACGAGCAGTACTTC.

The chain recombines TRBV20-1 with TRBJ2-2; tentatively, D is TRBD2 (6 bases). Germline V gene lookup returns CDR1 DFQATT and CDR2 SNEGSKA (reference sequence). V was shortened by 3 bases and J by 0 bases, with 8 bases between the two germline ends. The CDR3 spans 14 residues. The CDR3 spells CSASLAANTGELFF. The CDR3 bases are TGCAGTGCTAGCTTAGCGGCGAACACCGGGGAGCTGTTTTTT.

This clonotype was detected a few times. The chain joins TRBV6-5 to TRBJ2-1; D is undetermined. CDR3 length: 15 residues. The germline V gene has CDR1 MNHEY and CDR2 SVGAGI. V dropped 0 bases and J dropped 0 bases, with 6 bases sitting between them. Here the CDR3 reads CASSYSGSSYNEQFF. The DNA of the CDR3 is TGTGCCAGCAGTTACTCGGGGTCCTCCTACAATGAGCAGTTCTTC.

The count of this clonotype is one. The chain joins TRBV7-8 to TRBJ2-5; the D is unclear. Germline assignment: CDR1 SGHVS and CDR2 FQNEAQ. Deletions cut 4 bases from V and 3 bases from J, with 12 bases between. The CDR3 runs 14 residues. CDR3 residues: CASSYPQGKETQYF. In DNA form, the CDR3 reads TGTGCCAGCAGCTACCCACAAGGGAAAGAGACCCAGTACTTC.

In this sample, this clonotype turned up a few times. The chain joins TRBV30 to TRBJ2-1; no firm D call. V lost 3 bases to trimming and J lost 0 bases, with 12 bases between them. CDR3 size: 15 residues. Germline CDR1 reads GTSNPN; CDR2 reads SVGIG (reference sequence). CDR3 DNA: TGTGCCTGGAGCATAAAGGCCAGCTCCTACAATGAGCAGTTCTTC. Translated: CAWSIKASSYNEQFF.

The chain employs TRBV24-1 and TRBJ2-1, with TRBD1 identical over 8 bases. CDR3 length: 15 residues. V trimming: 6 bases; J trimming: 5 bases; junction bases outside the gene matches: 8. Germline loops: CDR1 KGHDR, CDR2 SFDVKD. The CDR3 bases are TGTGCCACCAGTACCTCGGACAGGGCGGACAATGAGCAGTTCTTC. This codes for CATSTSDRADNEQFF.

This chain connects TRBV5-5 to TRBJ2-7; the match to TRBD2 covers 7 bases. J was trimmed by 2 bases and V by 4 bases; bases with no gene match: 12. CDR1 is SGHKS and CDR2 is YYEKEE in the germline V gene (reference sequence). This CDR3 is 16 amino acids long. The CDR3, as DNA: TGTGCCAGCAGCCAGTTCCTGTCTAGCGGTGCCTACGAGCAGTACTTC. Its protein is CASSQFLSSGAYEQYF.

The chain employs TRBV29-1 and TRBJ2-5; D might be TRBD2 (6 bases). The CDR3 is 14 amino acids. Germline assignment: CDR1 SQVTM and CDR2 ANQGSEA. V was shortened by 5 bases and J by 3 bases, with 16 bases between the two germline ends. CDR3 residues: CSVFRGGVEETQYF. CDR3 in DNA: TGCAGCGTTTTTAGGGGAGGCGTAGAAGAGACCCAGTACTTC.